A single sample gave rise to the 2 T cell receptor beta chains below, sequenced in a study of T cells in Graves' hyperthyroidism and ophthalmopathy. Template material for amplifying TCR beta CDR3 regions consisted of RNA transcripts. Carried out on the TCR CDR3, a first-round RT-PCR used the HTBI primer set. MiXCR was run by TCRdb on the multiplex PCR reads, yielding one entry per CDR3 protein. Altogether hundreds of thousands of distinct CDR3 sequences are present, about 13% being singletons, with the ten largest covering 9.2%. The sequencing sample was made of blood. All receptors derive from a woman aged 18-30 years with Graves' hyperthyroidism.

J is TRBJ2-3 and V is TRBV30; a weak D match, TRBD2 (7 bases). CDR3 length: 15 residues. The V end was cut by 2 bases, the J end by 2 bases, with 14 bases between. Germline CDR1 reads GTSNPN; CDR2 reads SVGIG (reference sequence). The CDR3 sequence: CAWSSAGQATDTQYF. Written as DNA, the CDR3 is TGTGCCTGGAGTTCAGCGGGACAAGCCACAGATACGCAGTATTTT.

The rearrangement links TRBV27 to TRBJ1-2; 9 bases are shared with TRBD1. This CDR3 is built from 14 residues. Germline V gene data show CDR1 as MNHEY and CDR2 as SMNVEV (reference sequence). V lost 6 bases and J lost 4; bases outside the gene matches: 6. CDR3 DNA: TGTGCCAGCAGGATACAGGGGGCAGGCTATGGCTACACCTTC. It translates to CASRIQGAGYGYTF.